This record looks at one T cell receptor beta chain sequence and its context. Antigen: not known. This sample stems from a study of somatic mutations in cytotoxic T cells in rheumatoid arthritis. Points from the study as a whole: There were about an eighth of the roughly 60 patients in whom the largest CD8+ clone exceeded 20% of CD8+ cells.

Sequenced by immunoSEQ multiplex PCR; TCRdb stores in-frame clones only, minus some. The table has under 20,000 clones, 86% seen once. CDR3 length: 14 residues. Trimming pared 0 bases from V and 1 base from J, leaving 7 bases between. Germline CDR1 reads SGHKS; CDR2 reads YYEKEE (reference sequence). The genes are TRBV5-5 and TRBJ1-1, with no clear D. The sample comprised CD8+ T cells sorted from blood. The source is a man aged 35-49 years in good health. The CDR3 DNA reads TGTGCCAGCAGCTTGGCTCGGTCGAACACTGAAGCTTTCTTT. Translation: CASSLARSNTEAFF.